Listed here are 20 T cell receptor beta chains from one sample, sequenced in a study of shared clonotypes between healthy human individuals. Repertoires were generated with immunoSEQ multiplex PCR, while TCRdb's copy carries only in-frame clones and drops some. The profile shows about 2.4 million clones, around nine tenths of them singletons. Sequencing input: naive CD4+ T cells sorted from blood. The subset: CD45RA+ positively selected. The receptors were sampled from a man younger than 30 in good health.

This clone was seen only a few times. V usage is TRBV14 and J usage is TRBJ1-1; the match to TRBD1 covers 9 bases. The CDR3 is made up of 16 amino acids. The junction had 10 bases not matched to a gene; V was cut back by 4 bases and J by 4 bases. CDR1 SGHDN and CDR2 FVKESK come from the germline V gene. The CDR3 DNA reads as TGTGCCAGCAGCCCCCCGGGACAGGGTCTAAGCACTGAAGCTTTCTTT. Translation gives CASSPPGQGLSTEAFF.

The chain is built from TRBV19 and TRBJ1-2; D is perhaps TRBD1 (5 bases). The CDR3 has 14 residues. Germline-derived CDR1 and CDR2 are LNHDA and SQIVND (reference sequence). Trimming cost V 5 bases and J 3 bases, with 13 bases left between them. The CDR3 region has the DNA TGTGCCAGTAGTCCCCCGGGGCTACACTATGGCTACACCTTC. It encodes CASSPPGLHYGYTF.

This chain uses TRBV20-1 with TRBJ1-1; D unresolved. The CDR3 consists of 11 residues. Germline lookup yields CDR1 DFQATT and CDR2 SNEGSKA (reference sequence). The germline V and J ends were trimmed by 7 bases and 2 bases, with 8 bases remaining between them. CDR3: CSVTVNTEAFF. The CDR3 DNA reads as TGCAGTGTTACCGTCAACACTGAAGCTTTCTTT.

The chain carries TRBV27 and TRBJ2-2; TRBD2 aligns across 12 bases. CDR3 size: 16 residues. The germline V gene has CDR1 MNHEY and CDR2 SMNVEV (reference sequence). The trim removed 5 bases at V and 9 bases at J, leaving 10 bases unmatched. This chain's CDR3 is CASSPTSGGYPRELFF. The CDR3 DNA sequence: TGTGCCAGCAGTCCCACTAGCGGGGGGTACCCCAGGGAGCTGTTTTTT.

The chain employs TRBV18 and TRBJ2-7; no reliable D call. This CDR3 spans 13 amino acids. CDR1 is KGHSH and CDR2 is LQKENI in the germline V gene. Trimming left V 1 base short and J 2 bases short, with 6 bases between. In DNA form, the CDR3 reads TGTGCCAGCTCACCACGGGCAACCTACGAGCAGTACTTC. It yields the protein CASSPRATYEQYF.

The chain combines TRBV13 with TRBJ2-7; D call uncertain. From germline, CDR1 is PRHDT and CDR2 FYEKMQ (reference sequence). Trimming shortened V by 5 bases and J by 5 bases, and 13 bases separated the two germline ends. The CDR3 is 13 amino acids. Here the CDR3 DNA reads TGTGCCAGCAGCCCCCCCCGGCAGGACGAGCAGTACTTC. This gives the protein CASSPPRQDEQYF.

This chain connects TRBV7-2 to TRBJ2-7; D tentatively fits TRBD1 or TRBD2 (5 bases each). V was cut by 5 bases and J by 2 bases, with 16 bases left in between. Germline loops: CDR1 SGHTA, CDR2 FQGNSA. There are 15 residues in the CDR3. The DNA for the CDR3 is TGTGCCAGCAGCCAGAGCCGGGGCCTAGCCTACGAGCAGTACTTC. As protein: CASSQSRGLAYEQYF.

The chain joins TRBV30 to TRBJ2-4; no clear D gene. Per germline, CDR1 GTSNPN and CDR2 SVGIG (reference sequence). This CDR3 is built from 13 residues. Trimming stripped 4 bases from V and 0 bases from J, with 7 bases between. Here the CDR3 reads CAWTGRAKNIQYF. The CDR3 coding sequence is TGTGCCTGGACTGGGCGAGCCAAAAACATTCAGTACTTC.

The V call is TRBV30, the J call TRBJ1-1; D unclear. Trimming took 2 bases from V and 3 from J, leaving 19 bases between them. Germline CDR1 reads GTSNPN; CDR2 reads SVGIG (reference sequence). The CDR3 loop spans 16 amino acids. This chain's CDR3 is CAWSKDLTMGYTEAFF. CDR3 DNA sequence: TGTGCCTGGAGTAAGGACCTAACGATGGGGTACACTGAAGCTTTCTTT.

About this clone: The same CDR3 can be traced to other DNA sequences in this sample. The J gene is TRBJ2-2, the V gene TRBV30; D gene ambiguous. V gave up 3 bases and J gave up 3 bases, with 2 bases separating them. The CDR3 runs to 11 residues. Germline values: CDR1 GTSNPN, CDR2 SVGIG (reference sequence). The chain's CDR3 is CAWSYTGELFF. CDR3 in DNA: TGTGCCTGGAGCTACACCGGGGAGCTGTTTTTT.

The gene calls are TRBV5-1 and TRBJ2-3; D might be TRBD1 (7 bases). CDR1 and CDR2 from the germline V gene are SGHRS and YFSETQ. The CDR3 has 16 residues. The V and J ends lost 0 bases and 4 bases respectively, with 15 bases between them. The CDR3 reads CASSLGGQGEADTQYF. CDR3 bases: TGCGCCAGCAGCTTGGGGGGCCAGGGGGAGGCAGATACGCAGTATTTT.

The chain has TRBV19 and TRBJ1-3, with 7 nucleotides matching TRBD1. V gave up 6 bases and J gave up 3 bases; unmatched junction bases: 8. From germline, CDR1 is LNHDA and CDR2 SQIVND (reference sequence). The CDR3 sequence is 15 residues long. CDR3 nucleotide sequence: TGTGCCAGTAGAAAAGACAGGGAGGATGGAAACACCATATATTTT. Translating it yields CASRKDREDGNTIYF.

CDR3 protein: CASRVDGSGNTIYF. The CDR3 DNA reads as TGTGCCAGCAGGGTTGATGGCTCTGGAAACACCATATATTTT. The J gene is TRBJ1-3, the V gene TRBV2; no firm D call. There are 14 residues in the CDR3. Germline CDR1 is SNHLY and CDR2 is FYNNEI. Trimming took off 6 bases at V and 0 bases at J, with 9 bases between the two ends.

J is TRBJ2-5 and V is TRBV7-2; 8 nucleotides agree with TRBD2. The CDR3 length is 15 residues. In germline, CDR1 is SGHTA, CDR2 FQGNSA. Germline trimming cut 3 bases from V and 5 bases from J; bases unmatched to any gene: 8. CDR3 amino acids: CASSLRAGGAETQYF. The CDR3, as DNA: TGTGCCAGCAGCTTGCGGGCGGGAGGTGCGGAGACCCAGTACTTC.

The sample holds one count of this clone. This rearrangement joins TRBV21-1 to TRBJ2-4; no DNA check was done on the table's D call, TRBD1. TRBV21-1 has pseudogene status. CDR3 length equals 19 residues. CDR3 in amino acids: CASSKKLQGLSVAKNIQYF. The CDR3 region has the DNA TGTGCCAGCAGCAAAAAGCTTCAGGGGTTATCTGTGGCCAAAAACATTCAGTACTTC.

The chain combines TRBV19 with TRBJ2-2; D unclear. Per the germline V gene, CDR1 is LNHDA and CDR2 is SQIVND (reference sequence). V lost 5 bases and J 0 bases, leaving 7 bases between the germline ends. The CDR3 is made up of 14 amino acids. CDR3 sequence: CASSVGTNTGELFF. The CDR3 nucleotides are TGTGCCAGTAGTGTAGGGACGAACACCGGGGAGCTGTTTTTT.

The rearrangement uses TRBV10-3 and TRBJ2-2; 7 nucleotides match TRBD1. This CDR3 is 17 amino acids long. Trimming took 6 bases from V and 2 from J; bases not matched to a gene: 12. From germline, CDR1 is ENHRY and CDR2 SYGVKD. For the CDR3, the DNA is TGTGCCATCAGCGACAAAAGGGGGACAGATAACACCGGGGAGCTGTTTTTT. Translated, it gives CAISDKRGTDNTGELFF.

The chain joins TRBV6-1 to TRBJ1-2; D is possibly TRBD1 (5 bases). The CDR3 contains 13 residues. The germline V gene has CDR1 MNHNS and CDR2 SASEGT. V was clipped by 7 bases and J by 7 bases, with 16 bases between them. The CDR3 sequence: CASTGIVLGGYTF. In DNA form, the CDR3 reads TGTGCCAGCACAGGGATTGTTTTGGGTGGCTACACCTTC.

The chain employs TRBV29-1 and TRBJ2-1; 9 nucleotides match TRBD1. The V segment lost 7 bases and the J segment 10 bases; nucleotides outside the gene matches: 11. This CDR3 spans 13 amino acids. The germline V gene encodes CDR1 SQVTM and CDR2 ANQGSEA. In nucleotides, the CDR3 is TGCAGCGCGACCCAGGACAGGGGCCGGGAGCAGTTCTTC. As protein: CSATQDRGREQFF.

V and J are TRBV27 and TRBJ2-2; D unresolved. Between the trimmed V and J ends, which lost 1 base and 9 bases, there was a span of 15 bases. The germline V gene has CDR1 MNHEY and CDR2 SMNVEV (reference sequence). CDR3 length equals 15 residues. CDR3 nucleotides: TGTGCCAGCAGTTTATTGGGATCCCAAGGCCGGGAGCTGTTTTTT. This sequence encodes CASSLLGSQGRELFF.